The source of this TCR beta chain is a study of cytomegalovirus exposure and HLA in healthy donors (dated by TCRdb to 2016 to 2017). For the wider study: In an earlier analysis of under 600 of the donors, 276 Gb of sequence data and 100 million or so unique TCR beta sequences from about 179 million T cells were reported. An early release covering about 600 HLA-typed donors comprised 250 to 350 gigabases of sequencing data and tens of millions of unique TCR sequences. Of the approximately 400 genotyped donors, 65% to 90% were placed in the genetic ancestry cluster associated with self-reported Caucasian donors. The study aimed to test whether cataloging public T cell receptors could reveal signatures of past pathogen exposure. The study profiled the T cell repertoires of hundreds of subjects by immunosequencing and related them to cytomegalovirus serostatus. A separate validation cohort of 100 to 150 different subjects was used in addition to the approximately 700-subject first cohort. To predict cytomegalovirus infection status, the study combined high-throughput TCR immunosequencing, statistical association of individual TCRs with disease status, and machine learning. To study patterns of TCR occurrence, a later analysis re-analyzed previously published TCR beta repertoires from 666 donors and added high-resolution HLA genotyping. Rather than using new phenotypic data, the later analysis identified candidate immune exposures from TCR beta sequences and from how often those sequences occurred across donors. In an earlier analysis of 550 to 700 of the donors, high-throughput TCR beta sequencing was used to judge whether each TCR beta V gene segment behaved as functional or pseudogenic. Alongside the repertoire data, information on donor age, sex, ethnicity and CMV serostatus was compiled. In a later genetic analysis, genome-wide SNP genotypes for 398 of the 666 donors were used, and that subset was treated as a discovery cohort. All discovery cohort repertoires had been generated using a single sequencing platform. HLA typing included class I and class II loci at four-digit resolution. The number of typed donors differed by locus: 629-630 for A, B, C, DRB1 and DQB1; approximately 520 for DQA1; 606 for DPA1; and roughly 470 for DPB1. A handful of DR-DQ haplotypes were handled as single units for association and clustering because linkage in the cohort was strong. Across about 370 genotyped donors of the cohort, an average of about 200,000 unique TCR beta nucleotide sequences per donor were sequenced, and 15% to 20% of those sequences were non-productive. The research as a whole found: A further reported finding was that TCR beta sequences accurately predicted the HLA-A and HLA-B alleles for most subjects in the first cohort. Roughly 15 rarely observed V segments, including chromosome 9 orphons, were excluded from the earlier analysis of some 590 of the donors because counts were too low. Specific HLA alleles were associated with 16,951 TCR beta sequences at a false discovery rate of 0.05 in a later analysis. Correlated functional status among segregating V segments might reflect linkage disequilibrium, but an unknown experimental factor could not be ruled out. According to a later analysis, parvovirus B19, influenza, CMV and Epstein-Barr virus appeared linked to several top co-occurrence clusters. Roughly uniform sequencing depth across donors was assumed in presence/absence analyses, although this assumption may not hold. A later genetic analysis reported fewer N-insertions in productive TCRs among donors in an Asian-associated ancestry cluster than the roughly 700-donor mean. Because the 87-base-pair reads could not distinguish some IMGT-functional V segments, including TRBV6-2 and TRBV6-3, those segments were excluded. A total of 150 or so TCR beta chains were listed by the study as associated with cytomegalovirus. A later genetic analysis associated a missense DCLRE1C variant with V-gene and J-gene trimming of TCR beta chains, and an independent cohort replicated the association. A group of highly shared sequence variants was considered likely to be a technical artifact of the sequencing pipeline. In a later analysis, TCR association rates were found to vary across HLA loci, with the most associated TCRs seen for DRB1 alleles and the fewest for HLA-C alleles. Most CMV-associated TCR beta chains appeared to be HLA-restricted in a later analysis, and the HLA associations seemed to be driven largely by CMV exposure. It was suggested by the authors that the approach could potentially be generalized to other disease states and immunological phenotypes. In an earlier analysis of approximately 590 of the donors, most TCR beta V segments appeared in productive rearrangements about 87% or about 30% of the time, broadly matching IMGT annotations. Immune exposure information for the cohort was limited to CMV serostatus. In both the original and validation cohorts, the classifier was reported to diagnose cytomegalovirus status with high specificity and sensitivity. In this cohort, only TCR beta chains were sequenced, and detectable features were limited by the absence of alpha or paired-chain data. HLA typing was unavailable for some donors at each locus, so association tests used only the typed subset. Most TCR sequences were observed very rarely across donors, whereas some public TCRs were present in many individuals. Compared with equally common non-associated chains, HLA-associated TCR beta chains in a later analysis were more clonally expanded and had lower generation probabilities. When HLA alleles, especially DR and DQ, strongly co-occurred, attributing TCR associations to individual alleles was difficult. In vitro tests confirmed that a few of the cytomegalovirus-associated TCR beta chains recognize cytomegalovirus antigens.

A note on this clone: What antigen it recognizes has not been identified. The record has no base qualities; no much larger clone is one base away.

To prepare the library, the immunoSEQ multiplex PCR assay was applied. For the multiplex PCR, a mixture combining 60 forward primers for TCR Vbeta segments and 13 reverse primers for TCR Jbeta segments was used. A multiplex PCR assay on genomic DNA amplified the CDR3 region of rearranged TCR beta genes. The Illumina HiSeq System was used to sequence the amplified TCR beta libraries as 87-base-pair reads. In the original analysis: Across the 666 repertoires, a later analysis counted roughly 77 million unique TCR beta chains, approximately 10 million of which were shared by at least two donors. Raw reads were error-corrected and collapsed into unique sequences by a nearest-neighbor algorithm in which closely related sequences were merged to remove PCR and sequencing errors. V, D and J gene segments were assigned by aligning CDR3 sequences to IMGT reference sequences. Each retained sequence needed at least a six-nucleotide match to both a V gene segment and a J gene segment. A rearrangement counted as productive if the CDR3 had no stop codons and remained in frame with V and J, and every other rearrangement counted as non-productive. Following IMGT convention, CDR3 was defined as the stretch from the second conserved V-encoded cysteine up to the conserved J-encoded phenylalanine. In an earlier analysis of around 540 of the donors, sequences lacking an unambiguous match to a single V gene segment were excluded. In an earlier analysis of some 590 of the donors, a V segment was called functional when productive rearrangements were above 56.7%, and segregating when the standard deviation between donors exceeded 5%. A statistical classification framework was built to diagnose cytomegalovirus status from the catalog of TCR beta chain sequences. A later analysis assigned V and J genes by comparing TCR nucleotide sequences with IMGT/GENE-DB human TR gene sequences. A later analysis assigned CDR3 sequences and most-parsimonious VDJ recombination scenarios with the TCRdist pipeline. A later analysis defined each TCR beta chain by its CDR3 amino acid sequence plus V-gene family, and excluded reads lacking a unique V-gene family. In a later analysis, 450 to 600 highly shared, low-generation-probability nucleotide sequences were removed to address suspected cross-contamination and a sequencing artifact. In a later analysis, a clonal expansion index for each public chain was calculated from normalized within-repertoire ranks of inferred template counts. In a later analysis, generation probabilities were computed with a VDJ recombination model fitted to out-of-frame rearrangements, and the resulting probabilities were checked against IGoR. A later analysis scored TCR-TCR, TCR-HLA and TCR-CMV co-occurrence with hypergeometric tests, applying a repertoire-size bias correction to TCR pairs. False discovery rates were estimated in a later analysis by permuting HLA or CMV assignments 20 times. A later analysis grouped co-occurring TCRs with DBSCAN, adding TCRdist sequence similarity when clustering within HLA-allele-positive subsets. For co-occurrence clustering, repertoires with fewer than 30,000 or more than 120,000 public chains were excluded, along with a handful of repertoires with anomalous nucleotide sharing. TCRdb took this table from immuneACCESS and kept in-frame rearrangements with V and J called. Such tables lack part of the clones; where checked against another copy, unresolved V genes explain under half of the gap, and the rest is unexplained. The V and J calls and clone size were taken over from that table, and D and trimming were inferred from the DNA. For this sample there are approximately 160,000 clones; around 80% appear just once. About 3.4% of the sample rests with the top ten.

The cohort was made up of approximately 670 healthy bone marrow donors. At the time of sampling, every cohort member was nominally healthy, though immune exposures that went unrecorded were likely present. The donor was CMV seropositive and belonged to the group of around 300 seropositive cohort members. A peripheral blood sample was provided by each donor, and peripheral blood mononuclear cells were used for TCR beta sequencing. Genomic DNA was extracted from the blood cell samples with the Qiagen DNeasy Blood Extraction Kit. From the cysteine up to the phenylalanine, the CDR3 has a length of 14 residues. CDR3 DNA is the only sequence kept; it has 42 bases, read in frame from the first base. V is clipped by 4 bases and J by 5 bases, and the sequence between their germline boundaries is 11 bases long.

Sequenced: PBMCs. This receptor was identified in a woman between 45 and 60 years old in good health and CMV-seropositive. The chain couples TRBV23-1 to TRBJ1-4, with a weak D call of TRBD1 (5 bases match). TRBV23-1 has ORF status, its function being uncertain. The CDR3 has the sequence CASSLTGLNEKLFF. The bases read TGCGCCAGCAGTCTCACAGGTTTAAATGAAAAACTGTTTTTT.